Presented here are 8 T cell receptor beta chains from one specimen sequenced in a study of control samples from healthy donors and cancer patients (dated by TCRdb to the early 2020s). Library construction relied on the immunoSEQ multiplex PCR assay. TCRdb holds this immuneACCESS table with in-frame rearrangements only. Some clones are missing; in checked studies, unresolved V genes explain under half, and the rest has no known cause. The sample includes some 150,000 clones, with approximately 94% observed a single time. 12% to 15% of the sample is in the top ten clones. What was sequenced was PBMCs. These receptors originate from a man aged 60 to 75 with colorectal cancer.

The chain joins TRBV6-5 to TRBJ1-2; D remains ambiguous. This CDR3 has 14 amino acids. V dropped 8 bases and J dropped 1 base, with 14 bases sitting between them. The V gene's germline CDR1 is MNHEY and CDR2 SVGAGI. In DNA, the CDR3 is TGTGCCAGCGGTACCGTTAGTCTTAACTATGGCTACACCTTC. Translating it yields CASGTVSLNYGYTF.

This clone showed up just once. The J gene is TRBJ1-1, the V gene TRBV14, with D unclear. Per germline, CDR1 SGHDN and CDR2 FVKESK. The CDR3 is 15 residues long. V was trimmed by 4 bases and J by 3 bases, leaving 15 bases between them. The CDR3, as DNA: TGTGCCAGCAGCCCCCCGGGGTCCCGGCACACTGAAGCTTTCTTT. This sequence encodes CASSPPGSRHTEAFF.

The CDR3 bases are TGTGCCAGCAGCTTAGGACAGGGGATCTATGGCTACACCTTC. Protein: CASSLGQGIYGYTF. V gene TRBV7-2 combines with J gene TRBJ1-2, with TRBD1 identical over 8 bases. With V trimmed by 1 base and J by 4 bases, 2 bases remained unmatched. This CDR3 has 14 residues. Germline CDR1 and CDR2: SGHTA and FQGNSA.

The CDR3 DNA reads TGTGCCAGCAGCTTTGTTACTAGGGGCAATCAGCCCCAGCATTTT. Translation: CASSFVTRGNQPQHF. The chain carries TRBV7-2 and TRBJ1-5; D remains unclear. The CDR3 spans 15 residues. The germline gives CDR1 SGHTA, CDR2 FQGNSA. The V gene lost 3 bases and the J gene lost 2 bases, with 11 bases spanning the gap.

The chain carries TRBV5-1 and TRBJ1-3, with D possibly matching TRBD1 (5 bases). This CDR3 is built from 16 residues. V dropped 0 bases and J dropped 1 base, with 11 bases sitting between them. Germline-derived CDR1 and CDR2 are SGHRS and YFSETQ. This CDR3 reads CASSLEPGLSGNTIYF. CDR3 bases: TGCGCCAGCAGCTTGGAGCCAGGGCTTTCTGGAAACACCATATATTTT. The full variable domain, with the rest looked up from reference TRBV5-1 and TRBJ1-3, is KAGVTQTPRYLIKTRGQQVTLSCSPISGHRSVSWYQQTPGQGLQFLFEYFSETQRNKGNFPGRFSGRQFSNSRSEMNVSTLELGDSALYLCASSLEPGLSGNTIYFGEGSWLTVV.

This clone has only one observation. The chain uses TRBV4-1 and TRBJ1-5, with 7 bases identical to TRBD1. The CDR3 runs to 15 residues. The germline gives CDR1 MGHRA, CDR2 YSYEKL. V lost 2 bases to trimming and J lost 4 bases; unmatched junction nucleotides: 5. The CDR3 bases are TGCGCCAGCAGCCAAAACGGACAGGCTAATCAGCCCCAGCATTTT. It translates to CASSQNGQANQPQHF.

The rearrangement joins TRBV11-2 to TRBJ2-7; D ambiguous. This CDR3 spans 14 amino acids. Trimming cost V 0 bases and J 3 bases, with 9 bases left between them. Germline CDR1 reads SGHAT; CDR2 reads FQNNGV. The CDR3 DNA reads TGTGCCAGCAGCTTAGATCTGGGCGGCTACGAGCAGTACTTC. Its protein product is CASSLDLGGYEQYF.

This chain joins TRBV4-1 and TRBJ2-3; D tentatively fits TRBD1 or TRBD2 (5 bases each). Germline V CDR1 and CDR2: MGHRA, YSYEKL. The CDR3 extends over 12 amino acids. Trimming left V 4 bases short and J 11 bases short, with 13 bases between. In nucleotides, the CDR3 is TGCGCCAGCAGCCCGTTGGGGGTGGGGCAGTATTTT. Its protein product is CASSPLGVGQYF.